A single sample gave rise to the 16 T cell receptor beta chains below, sequenced in a study of beta chain features in type 1 diabetes. Notes on the study in general: Significant though moderate, a shortening of TCRB CDR3s appeared in all four CD4+ subsets of Type 1 diabetes patients.

Investigators reverse transcribed all isolated RNA, so they sequenced expressed TCRB transcripts. The repertoire was sequenced with immunoSEQ multiplex PCR; TCRdb's copy has only in-frame clones and lacks some. The repertoire holds 140,000 to 150,000 clones, with approximately 13% as singletons. Which antigens these TCRs recognize remains unknown. Sequencing was performed on central memory CD4+ T cells from blood. These receptor sequences come from a man in his late teens or twenties with type 1 diabetes.

This clone turned up a few times. The rearrangement joins TRBV7-2 to TRBJ2-1; 12 bases agree with TRBD2. This CDR3 is 17 amino acids long. With V trimmed by 5 bases and J by 2 bases, 7 bases remained unmatched. The V gene's germline CDR1 is SGHTA and CDR2 FQGNSA. The CDR3 region has the DNA TGTGCCAGCAGCGAGAATCTAGCGGGGGGGACCTACAATGAGCAGTTCTTC. Its protein product is CASSENLAGGTYNEQFF.

This rearrangement joins TRBV7-6 to TRBJ2-7; D is tentatively TRBD1 or TRBD2 (6 bases each). V lost 5 bases and J lost 3, with 14 bases in between. The CDR3 has 14 amino acids. Germline assignment: CDR1 SGHVS and CDR2 FNYEAQ. This CDR3 is CASSGGTLFYEQYF. The DNA of the CDR3 is TGTGCCAGCAGCGGCGGGACATTGTTCTACGAGCAGTACTTC.

Only a few counts were recorded for this clone. The V and J genes are TRBV28 and TRBJ1-3; the D is unclear. CDR1 and CDR2 from the germline V gene are MDHEN and SYDVKM. The CDR3 contains 12 residues. Trimming removed 5 bases from V and 2 bases from J, with 4 bases in between. In DNA, the CDR3 is TGTGCCAGCAGTACAACTGGAAACACCATATATTTT. It encodes CASSTTGNTIYF.

J is TRBJ2-7 and V is TRBV15, with no clear D. There are 14 residues in the CDR3. The V gene's germline CDR1 is LNHNV and CDR2 YYDKDF (reference sequence). V was cut by 3 bases and J by 2 bases, with 11 bases left in between. The CDR3: CATSRPQPPYEQYF. The CDR3 nucleotides are TGTGCCACCAGCAGGCCCCAGCCGCCCTACGAGCAGTACTTC.

This clone has a single count. CDR3 in amino acids: CASRSGGGGPYEQYF. CDR3 in DNA: TGTGCCAGCAGGTCAGGCGGAGGGGGTCCCTACGAGCAGTACTTC. The J gene is TRBJ2-7, the V gene TRBV2; D is possibly TRBD1 or TRBD2 (6 bases each). Germline V CDR1 and CDR2: SNHLY, FYNNEI. The CDR3 sequence is 15 residues long. V lost 6 bases to trimming and J lost 2 bases, with 17 bases between them.

This clone was recorded at least ten times. V is TRBV20-1 and J is TRBJ2-5; D uncertain. The CDR3 spans 11 residues. V lost 6 bases and J 5 bases, leaving 10 bases between the germline ends. The V gene's germline CDR1 is DFQATT and CDR2 SNEGSKA (reference sequence). The CDR3 here is CSASRQETQYF. Written as DNA, the CDR3 is TGCAGTGCGTCGAGGCAGGAGACCCAGTACTTC.

This chain links TRBV18 with TRBJ2-5; 7 bases agree with TRBD2. Per germline, CDR1 KGHSH and CDR2 LQKENI. V dropped 3 bases and J dropped 3; count of bases not matched to a gene: 1. The CDR3 runs to 13 residues. CDR3 bases: TGTGCCAGCTCACCTGGGAGGGAAGAGACCCAGTACTTC. It yields the protein CASSPGREETQYF.

This chain joins TRBV6-5 and TRBJ2-7; TRBD1 aligns across 9 bases. The CDR3 contains 13 residues. The ends lost 5 bases at V and 5 bases at J; junction bases unmatched: 4. Germline V gives CDR1 MNHEY, CDR2 SVGAGI. As DNA, the CDR3 is TGTGCCAGCAGTCGGGACAGGGCCCACGAGCAGTACTTC. Encoded protein: CASSRDRAHEQYF.

This clone has just a few counts. The chain links TRBV7-8 to TRBJ1-1; TRBD1 is a possible D gene (6 bases). CDR1 SGHVS and CDR2 FQNEAQ come from the germline V gene. The CDR3 has 18 residues. V was pared by 1 base and J by 5 bases, with 23 bases between. The CDR3 DNA sequence: TGTGCCAGCAGCTTAGGAGTCCGGTGGGACACCGGGGAGACTGAAGCTTTCTTT. This codes for CASSLGVRWDTGETEAFF.

The chain is built from TRBV11-2 and TRBJ2-7; D remains unclear. This CDR3 contains 14 residues. Germline lookup yields CDR1 SGHAT and CDR2 FQNNGV. V was trimmed by 5 bases and J by 0 bases, leaving 11 bases between them. CDR3 loop: CASSPVKSSYEQYF. DNA for the CDR3: TGTGCCAGCAGCCCGGTCAAAAGCTCCTACGAGCAGTACTTC.

This clone occurred a few times. CDR3 in DNA: TGTGCCAGCAGGTCAGCGGGGTCCGAGCAGTACTTC. Translation gives CASRSAGSEQYF. The chain links TRBV6-5 to TRBJ2-7, with 7 bases aligning to TRBD2. Trimming removed 6 bases from V and 6 bases from J; junction bases left unmatched: 5. Germline loops: CDR1 MNHEY, CDR2 SVGAGI. The CDR3 is 12 residues long.

This clone was seen just once. The CDR3 protein is CSVRVAPNYGYTF. The CDR3 DNA follows: TGCAGCGTAAGGGTCGCCCCTAACTATGGCTACACCTTC. The V call is TRBV29-1, the J call TRBJ1-2, with D hard to call. Germline-derived CDR1 and CDR2 are SQVTM and ANQGSEA. The germline V and J ends were trimmed by 6 bases and 0 bases, with 11 bases remaining between them. This CDR3 has 13 amino acids.

The V gene is TRBV5-1, the J gene TRBJ1-2, with D tentatively TRBD1 (5 bases). Per the germline V gene, CDR1 is SGHRS and CDR2 is YFSETQ. This CDR3 region has 15 residues. Trimming shortened V by 4 bases and J by 0 bases, and 13 bases separated the two germline ends. The CDR3, as DNA: TGCGCCAGCAGCGACCGACAGCTCACTAACTATGGCTACACCTTC. Its translation: CASSDRQLTNYGYTF. The entire variable domain, with the rest obtained from reference TRBV5-1 and TRBJ1-2, is as follows: KAGVTQTPRYLIKTRGQQVTLSCSPISGHRSVSWYQQTPGQGLQFLFEYFSETQRNKGNFPGRFSGRQFSNSRSEMNVSTLELGDSALYLCASSDRQLTNYGYTFGSGTRLTVV.

A few counts support this clone. The gene calls are TRBV7-9 and TRBJ1-1; unclear D gene. Per the germline V gene, CDR1 is SEHNR and CDR2 is FQNEAQ (reference sequence). The CDR3 spans 15 residues. The V end lost 5 bases, the J end lost 0 bases, and 13 bases lay between the germline ends. CDR3 nucleotides: TGTGCCAGCAGCCCCACTAATCAGGTGAACACTGAAGCTTTCTTT. Translated: CASSPTNQVNTEAFF.

This clone was seen a few times. The J gene is TRBJ2-7, the V gene TRBV28; perhaps TRBD1 as D (7 bases). V gave up 3 bases and J gave up 2 bases, with 14 bases separating them. In germline, CDR1 is MDHEN, CDR2 SYDVKM. The CDR3 runs to 15 residues. The CDR3 protein is CASSFLGGTAYEQYF. In nucleotides, the CDR3 is TGTGCCAGCAGTTTTCTTGGGGGGACAGCCTACGAGCAGTACTTC.

This clone was observed a few times. The CDR3 spells CASSQGLGETQYF. CDR3 coding DNA: TGTGCCAGCTCACAGGGACTGGGGGAGACCCAGTACTTC. V and J are TRBV18 and TRBJ2-5, with D possibly TRBD2 on 6 matching bases. Trimming removed 4 bases from V and 5 bases from J, with 11 bases in between. CDR3 length: 13 residues. CDR1 is KGHSH, CDR2 LQKENI, per germline.